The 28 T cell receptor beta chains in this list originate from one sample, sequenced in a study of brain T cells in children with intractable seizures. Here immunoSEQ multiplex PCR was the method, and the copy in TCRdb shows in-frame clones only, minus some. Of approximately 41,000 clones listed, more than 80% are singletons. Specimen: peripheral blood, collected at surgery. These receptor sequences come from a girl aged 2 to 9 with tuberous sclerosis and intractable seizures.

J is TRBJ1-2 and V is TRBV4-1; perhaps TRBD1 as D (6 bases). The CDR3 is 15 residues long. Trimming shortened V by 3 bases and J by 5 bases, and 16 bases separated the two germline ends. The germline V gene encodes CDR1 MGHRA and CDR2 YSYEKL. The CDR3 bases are TGCGCCAGCAGCCACCTAGGGGCAGGGGAATATGGCTACACCTTC. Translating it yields CASSHLGAGEYGYTF.

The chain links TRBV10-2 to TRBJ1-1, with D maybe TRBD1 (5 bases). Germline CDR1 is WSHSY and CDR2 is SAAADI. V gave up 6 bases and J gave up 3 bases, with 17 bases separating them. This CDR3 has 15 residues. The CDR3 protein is CASRSPGHLDTEAFF. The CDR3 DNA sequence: TGCGCCAGCAGAAGCCCGGGGCATCTCGACACTGAAGCTTTCTTT.

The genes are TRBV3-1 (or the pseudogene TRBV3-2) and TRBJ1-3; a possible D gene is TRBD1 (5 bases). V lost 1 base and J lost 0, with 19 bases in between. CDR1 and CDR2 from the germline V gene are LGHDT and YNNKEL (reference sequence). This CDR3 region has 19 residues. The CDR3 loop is CASSQGGAWASSSGNTIYF. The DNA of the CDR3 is TGTGCCAGCAGCCAAGGCGGGGCGTGGGCCTCAAGCTCTGGAAACACCATATATTTT.

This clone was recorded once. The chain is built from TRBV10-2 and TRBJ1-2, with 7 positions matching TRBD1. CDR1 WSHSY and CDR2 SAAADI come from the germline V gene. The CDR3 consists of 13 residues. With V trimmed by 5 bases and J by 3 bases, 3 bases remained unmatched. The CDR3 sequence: CASSSRGDYGYTF. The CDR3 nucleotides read TGCGCCAGCAGTTCCAGGGGGGACTATGGCTACACCTTC.

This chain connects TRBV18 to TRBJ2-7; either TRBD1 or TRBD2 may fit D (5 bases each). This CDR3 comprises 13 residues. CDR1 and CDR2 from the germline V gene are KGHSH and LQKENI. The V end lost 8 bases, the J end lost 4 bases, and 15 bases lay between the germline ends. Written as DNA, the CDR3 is TGTGCCAGCCGAGGGACGGATTCATACGAGCAGTACTTC. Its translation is CASRGTDSYEQYF.

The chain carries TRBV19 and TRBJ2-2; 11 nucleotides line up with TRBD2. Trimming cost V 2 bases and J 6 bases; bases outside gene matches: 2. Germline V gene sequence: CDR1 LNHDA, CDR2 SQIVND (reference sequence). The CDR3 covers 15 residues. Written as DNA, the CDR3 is TGTGCCAGTAGTATACAGGGACTAGCGGCCGGGGAGCTGTTTTTT. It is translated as CASSIQGLAAGELFF.

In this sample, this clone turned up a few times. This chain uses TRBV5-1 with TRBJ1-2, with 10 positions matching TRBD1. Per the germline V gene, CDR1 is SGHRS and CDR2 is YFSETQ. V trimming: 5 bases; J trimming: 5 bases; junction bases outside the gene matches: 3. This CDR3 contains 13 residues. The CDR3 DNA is TGCGCCAGCAGTCGGACAGGGGGGTATGGCTACACCTTC. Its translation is CASSRTGGYGYTF.

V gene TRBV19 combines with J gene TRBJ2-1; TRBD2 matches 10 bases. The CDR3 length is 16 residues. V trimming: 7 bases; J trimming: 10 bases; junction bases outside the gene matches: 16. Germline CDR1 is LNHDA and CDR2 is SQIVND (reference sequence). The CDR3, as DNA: TGTGCCAGTACTCCAGCGGGAGGGGCGCCCCGTCGGGAGCAGTTCTTC. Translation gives CASTPAGGAPRREQFF.

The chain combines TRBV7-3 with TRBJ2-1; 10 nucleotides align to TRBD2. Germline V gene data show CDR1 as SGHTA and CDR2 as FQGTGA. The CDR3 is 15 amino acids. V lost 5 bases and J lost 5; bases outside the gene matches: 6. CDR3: CASSLLAGVDNEQFF. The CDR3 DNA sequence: TGTGCCAGCAGCCTCCTAGCGGGGGTCGACAATGAGCAGTTCTTC. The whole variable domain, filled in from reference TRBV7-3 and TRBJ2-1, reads GAGVSQTPSNKVTEKGKYVELRCDPISGHTALYWYRQSLGQGPEFLIYFQGTGAADDSGLPNDRFFAVRPEGSVSTLKIQRTERGDSAVYLCASSLLAGVDNEQFFGPGTRLTVL.

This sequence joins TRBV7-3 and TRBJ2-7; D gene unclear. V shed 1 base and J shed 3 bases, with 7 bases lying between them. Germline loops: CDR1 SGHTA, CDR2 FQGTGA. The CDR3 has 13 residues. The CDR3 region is CASSLKGHYEQYV. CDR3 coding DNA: TGTGCCAGCAGCTTAAAAGGGCACTACGAGCAGTACGTC.

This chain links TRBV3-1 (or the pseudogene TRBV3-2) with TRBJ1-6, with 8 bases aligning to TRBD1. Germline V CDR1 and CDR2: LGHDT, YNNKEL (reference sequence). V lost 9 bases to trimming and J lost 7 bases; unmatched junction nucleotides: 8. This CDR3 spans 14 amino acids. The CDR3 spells CARGAGGVNSPLHF. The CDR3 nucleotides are TGTGCCAGGGGTGCAGGGGGCGTAAATTCACCCCTCCACTTT.

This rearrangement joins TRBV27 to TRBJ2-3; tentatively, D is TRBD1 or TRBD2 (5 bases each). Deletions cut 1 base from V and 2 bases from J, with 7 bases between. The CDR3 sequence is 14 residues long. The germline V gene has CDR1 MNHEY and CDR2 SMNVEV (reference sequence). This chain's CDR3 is CASSLLGDTDTQYF. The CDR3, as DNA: TGTGCCAGCAGTTTATTGGGGGACACAGATACGCAGTATTTT.

The CDR3 protein is CASALLGSRGETQYF. CDR3 bases: TGTGCCAGTGCCTTGCTGGGCTCAAGGGGGGAGACCCAGTACTTC. The chain combines TRBV11-2 with TRBJ2-5, with D perhaps TRBD1 (6 bases). Germline CDR1 and CDR2: SGHAT and FQNNGV. Trimming took off 9 bases at V and 5 bases at J, with 22 bases between the two ends. The CDR3 loop spans 15 amino acids.

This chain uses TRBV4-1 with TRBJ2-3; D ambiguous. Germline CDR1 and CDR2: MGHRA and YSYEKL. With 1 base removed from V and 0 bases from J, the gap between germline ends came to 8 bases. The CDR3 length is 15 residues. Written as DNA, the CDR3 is TGCGCCAGCAGCCAAGTTTTGGGCAGCACAGATACGCAGTATTTT. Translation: CASSQVLGSTDTQYF.

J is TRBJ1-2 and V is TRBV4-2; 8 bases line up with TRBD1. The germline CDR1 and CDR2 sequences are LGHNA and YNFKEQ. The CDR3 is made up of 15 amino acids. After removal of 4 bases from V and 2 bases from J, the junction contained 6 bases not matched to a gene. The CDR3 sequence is CASSLRQGKNYGYTF. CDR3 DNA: TGTGCCAGCAGCCTGAGACAGGGGAAAAACTATGGCTACACCTTC.

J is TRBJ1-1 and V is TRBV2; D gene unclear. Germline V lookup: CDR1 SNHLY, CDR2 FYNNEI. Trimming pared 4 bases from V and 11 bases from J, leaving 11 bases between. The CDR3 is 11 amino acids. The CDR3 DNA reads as TGTGCCAGCAGTGTGAAGCTTAGGGCTTTCTTT. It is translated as CASSVKLRAFF.

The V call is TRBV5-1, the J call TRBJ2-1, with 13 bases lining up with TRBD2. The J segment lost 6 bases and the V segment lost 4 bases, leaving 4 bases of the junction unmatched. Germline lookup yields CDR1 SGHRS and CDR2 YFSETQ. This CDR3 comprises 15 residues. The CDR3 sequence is CASSATSGGANEQFF. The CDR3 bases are TGCGCCAGCAGCGCTACTAGCGGGGGGGCCAATGAGCAGTTCTTC.

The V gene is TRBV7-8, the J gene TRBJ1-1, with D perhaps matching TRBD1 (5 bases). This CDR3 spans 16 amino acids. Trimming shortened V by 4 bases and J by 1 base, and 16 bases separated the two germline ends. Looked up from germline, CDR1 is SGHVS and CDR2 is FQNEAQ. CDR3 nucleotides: TGTGCCAGCAGCTCACCCTTCAGACAGTCGAACACTGAAGCTTTCTTT. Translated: CASSSPFRQSNTEAFF.

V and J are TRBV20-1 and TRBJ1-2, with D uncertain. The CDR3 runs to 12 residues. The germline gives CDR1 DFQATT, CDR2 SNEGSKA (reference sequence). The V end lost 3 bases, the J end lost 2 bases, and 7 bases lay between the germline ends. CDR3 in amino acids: CSASHPNYGYTF. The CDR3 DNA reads TGCAGTGCTAGTCATCCAAACTATGGCTACACCTTC.

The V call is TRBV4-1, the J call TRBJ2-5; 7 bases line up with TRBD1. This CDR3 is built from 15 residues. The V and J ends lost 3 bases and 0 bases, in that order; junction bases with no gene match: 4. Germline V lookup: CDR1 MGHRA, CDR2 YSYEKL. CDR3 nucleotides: TGCGCCAGCAGCCATTCCACAGGGGACCAAGAGACCCAGTACTTC. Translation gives CASSHSTGDQETQYF.

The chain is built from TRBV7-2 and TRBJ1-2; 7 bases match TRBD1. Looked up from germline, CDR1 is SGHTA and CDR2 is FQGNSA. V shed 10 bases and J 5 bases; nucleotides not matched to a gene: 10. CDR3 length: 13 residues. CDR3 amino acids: CATFPTGQYGYTF. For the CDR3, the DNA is TGTGCCACCTTTCCCACGGGACAGTATGGCTACACCTTC.

CDR3 nucleotides: TGTGCCAGCAGCTCCGGCCAGCTGGAAGATGAGCAGTTCTTC. It translates to CASSSGQLEDEQFF. The rearrangement joins TRBV11-2 to TRBJ2-1; D unclear. V lost 4 bases to trimming and J lost 8 bases, with 15 bases between them. Germline V gives CDR1 SGHAT, CDR2 FQNNGV. There are 14 residues in the CDR3.

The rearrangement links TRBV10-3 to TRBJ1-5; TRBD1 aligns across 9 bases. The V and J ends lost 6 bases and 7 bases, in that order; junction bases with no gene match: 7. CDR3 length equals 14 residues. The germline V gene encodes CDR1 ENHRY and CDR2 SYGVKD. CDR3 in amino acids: CAIRRDRDGQPQHF. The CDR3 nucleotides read TGTGCCATCAGACGGGACAGGGACGGACAGCCCCAGCATTTT.

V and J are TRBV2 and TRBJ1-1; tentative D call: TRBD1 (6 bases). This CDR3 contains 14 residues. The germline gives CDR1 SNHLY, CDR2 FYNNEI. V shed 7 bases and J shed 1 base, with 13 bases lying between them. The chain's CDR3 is CASTEDRPNTEAFF. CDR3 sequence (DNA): TGTGCCAGCACAGAGGACAGACCGAACACTGAAGCTTTCTTT.

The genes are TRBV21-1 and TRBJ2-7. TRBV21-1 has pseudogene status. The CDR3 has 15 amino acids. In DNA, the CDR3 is TGTGCCAGCAGCAAAGCGTCGGTGGCTCTGTACGAGCAGTACTTC. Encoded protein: CASSKASVALYEQYF.

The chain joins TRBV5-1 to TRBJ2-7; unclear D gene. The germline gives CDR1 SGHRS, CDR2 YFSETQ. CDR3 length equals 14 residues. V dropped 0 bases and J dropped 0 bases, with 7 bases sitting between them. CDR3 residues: CASSLDTFSYEQYV. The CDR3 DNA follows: TGCGCCAGCAGCTTGGACACCTTCTCCTACGAGCAGTACGTC.

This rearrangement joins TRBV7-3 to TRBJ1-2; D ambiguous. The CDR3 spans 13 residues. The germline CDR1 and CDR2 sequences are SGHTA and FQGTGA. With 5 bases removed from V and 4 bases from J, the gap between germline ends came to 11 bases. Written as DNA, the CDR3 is TGTGCCAGCAGCCCCGGCGGGAGCTATGGCTACACCTTC. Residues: CASSPGGSYGYTF.

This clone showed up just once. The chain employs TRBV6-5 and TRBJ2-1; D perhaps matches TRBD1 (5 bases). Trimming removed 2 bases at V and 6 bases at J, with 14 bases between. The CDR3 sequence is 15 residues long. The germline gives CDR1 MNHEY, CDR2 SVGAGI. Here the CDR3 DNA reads TGTGCCAGCAGTTACGAAGGGGTAGGGCTCAATGAGCAGTTCTTC. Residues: CASSYEGVGLNEQFF.